This T cell receptor beta chain came from a study of blood T cell repertoires in COVID-19. Cohort assignment relied on participant-reported clinical history. Original processing notes: Reference gene primer amplification gave nucleated cell count estimates. The method was immunoSEQ multiplex PCR; TCRdb's version includes in-frame clones alone and lacks a portion of them. That table gives V, J and clone size, and the DNA gave D and trimming. The sample shows over 120,000 clones, about nine tenths of them seen only once. This CDR3 contains 12 residues. Germline CDR1 and CDR2: MDHEN and SYDVKM. V was pared by 5 bases and J by 8 bases, with 4 bases of the junction left unmatched.

V usage is TRBV28 and J usage is TRBJ1-2; 8 nucleotides match TRBD1. Sequenced: PBMCs or T cells enriched from blood (not recorded which). The receptor was isolated from a man aged 45-65 years who had recovered from COVID-19. The CDR3 nucleotides read TGTGCCAGCAGTAAGACAGGGGTAGGCTACACCTTC. Encoded protein: CASSKTGVGYTF.